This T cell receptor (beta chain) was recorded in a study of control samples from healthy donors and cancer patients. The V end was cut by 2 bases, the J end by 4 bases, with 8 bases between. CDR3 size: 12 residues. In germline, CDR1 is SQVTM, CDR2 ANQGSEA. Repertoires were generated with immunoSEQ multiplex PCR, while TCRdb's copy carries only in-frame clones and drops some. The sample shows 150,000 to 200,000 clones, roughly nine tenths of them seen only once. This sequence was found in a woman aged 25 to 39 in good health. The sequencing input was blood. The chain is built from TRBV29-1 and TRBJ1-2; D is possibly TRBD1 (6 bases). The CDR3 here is CSVEPGAYGYTF. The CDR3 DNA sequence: TGCAGCGTTGAACCGGGGGCCTATGGCTACACCTTC.